This is a list of T cell receptor beta chains from one sample in a study of post-analysis software for immune sequencing data. TCRdb reanalysed the PCR reads using MiXCR and keeps one entry per CDR3 protein. The profile shows hundreds of thousands of distinct CDR3 sequences, approximately 59% of them singletons. The specimen was blood. The receptors here all came from a girl aged 2 to 10 with multiple sclerosis. CDR3s include the opening cysteine and the closing phenylalanine or tryptophan. D genes are given only for firm matches. Size is omitted from some rows. Given values are once, few, many or a class for expanded clones.

v_call	d_call	clone_size	j_call	cdr3_aa	cdr3_nt
TRBV29-1	-	-	TRBJ1-2	CSVDNGGVNYGYTF	TGCAGCGTTGATAACGGCGGGGTCAACTATGGCTACACCTTC
TRBV6-2/TRBV6-3	TRBD2	-	TRBJ2-3	CASTDGLAGGHATDTQYF	TGTGCCAGCACCGACGGACTAGCGGGAGGGCATGCCACAGATACGCAGTATTTT
TRBV18	TRBD1	few	TRBJ2-1	CASSPGTGDNEQFF	TGTGCCAGCTCACCAGGGACAGGGGATAATGAGCAGTTCTTC
TRBV30	-	-	TRBJ1-1	CAWSETNKYNTEAFF	TGTGCCTGGAGTGAAACGAACAAATACAACACTGAAGCTTTCTTT
TRBV5-5	TRBD1	-	TRBJ1-1	CASSLARTTGPNYQNTEAFF	TGTGCCAGCAGCTTGGCCCGGACGACAGGGCCAAACTACCAGAACACTGAAGCTTTCTTT
TRBV4-1	-	-	TRBJ2-7	CASSLGAGLNYEQYF	TGCGCCAGCAGCCTTGGGGCTGGGCTGAACTACGAGCAGTACTTC
TRBV5-1	-	few	TRBJ2-1	CASSFQGDEQFF	TGCGCCAGCAGCTTCCAGGGCGATGAGCAGTTCTTC
TRBV6-5	-	-	TRBJ1-1	CASSYSRKYPSHAEAFF	TGTGCCAGCAGTTACTCGAGAAAGTACCCTAGTCATGCTGAAGCTTTCTTT
TRBV5-1	TRBD1	-	TRBJ2-6	CASSFPGQGAGGANVLTF	TGCGCCAGCAGCTTCCCCGGACAGGGGGCTGGTGGGGCCAACGTCCTGACTTTC
TRBV29-1	TRBD2	-	TRBJ2-1	CSAGLAFYNEQFF	TGCAGCGCGGGACTAGCGTTCTACAATGAGCAGTTCTTC
TRBV20-1	-	once	TRBJ2-1	CSADSTGGIGEQFF	TGCAGTGCAGACTCTACCGGGGGCATCGGCGAGCAGTTCTTC
TRBV6-1	-	-	TRBJ2-1	CASSLLLQGGGGNEQFF	TGTGCCAGCAGCCTACTTTTACAGGGAGGTGGGGGCAATGAGCAGTTCTTC
TRBV4-1	-	-	TRBJ1-4	CASSQPLKTGNEKLFF	TGCGCCAGCAGCCAACCCCTGAAGACGGGTAATGAAAAACTGTTTTTT
TRBV2	TRBD1	-	TRBJ1-2	CASRDRGDRLGYTF	TGTGCCAGCAGGGACAGGGGGGACCGTCTTGGCTACACCTTC
TRBV30	-	few	TRBJ2-5	CAWSVWGLETQYF	TGTGCCTGGAGTGTTTGGGGGCTAGAGACCCAGTACTTC
TRBV12-3/TRBV12-4	-	-	TRBJ2-1	CASSSRGPQFF	TGTGCCAGCAGTTCCCGGGGTCCCCAGTTCTTC
TRBV20-1	-	once	TRBJ2-3	CSAFGGGGPSTDTQYF	TGCAGTGCTTTCGGAGGGGGTGGGCCGAGCACAGATACGCAGTATTTT
TRBV11-2	TRBD1	-	TRBJ2-7	CASSYLGQGIYEQYF	TGTGCCAGCAGCTACCTGGGACAGGGGATCTACGAGCAGTACTTC
TRBV5-1	-	once	TRBJ2-1	CASSPNQGRNEQFF	TGCGCCAGCAGCCCAAATCAGGGTCGCAATGAGCAGTTCTTC
TRBV6-4	-	few	TRBJ1-2	CASSDSRGSGGYTF	TGTGCCAGCAGTGACTCCCGGGGGTCGGGTGGCTACACCTTC
TRBV9	-	-	TRBJ2-3	CASSVAEGITQYF	TGTGCCAGCAGCGTAGCGGAAGGGATTACGCAGTATTTT
TRBV7-2	-	-	TRBJ2-1	CASSLAAGDEQFF	TGTGCCAGCAGCTTAGCAGCAGGCGATGAGCAGTTCTTC
TRBV29-1	-	few	TRBJ1-1	CSVGGATEAFF	TGCAGCGTGGGGGGTGCCACTGAAGCTTTCTTT
TRBV7-2	TRBD1	-	TRBJ1-2	CASSPRTHRGRRGYTF	TGTGCCAGCAGCCCGAGAACCCACAGGGGGAGGAGAGGCTACACCTTC
TRBV11-3	TRBD1	once	TRBJ2-3	CASSLGGLVAGTGTDTQYF	TGTGCCAGCAGCTTAGGGGGGTTGGTTGCAGGGACAGGCACAGATACGCAGTATTTT
TRBV15	TRBD1	-	TRBJ1-1	CATSRDSLGQEAFF	TGTGCCACCAGCAGAGATAGCTTGGGACAGGAAGCTTTCTTT
TRBV5-1	TRBD2	-	TRBJ2-1	CASSGGLAGGPGYDEQFF	TGCGCCAGCAGCGGGGGACTAGCGGGAGGGCCAGGCTACGATGAGCAGTTCTTC
TRBV6-2/TRBV6-3	-	few	TRBJ2-3	CASRALGSPAQYF	TGTGCCAGCAGGGCACTGGGGAGCCCTGCGCAGTATTTT
TRBV6-5	TRBD1	-	TRBJ1-2	CASSLLRTGWGYTF	TGTGCCAGCAGCTTATTAAGGACAGGGTGGGGCTACACCTTC
TRBV7-9	TRBD1	few	TRBJ2-3	CASSLAGQGAKGTQYF	TGTGCCAGCAGCTTAGCGGGACAGGGGGCCAAGGGTACGCAGTATTTT
TRBV29-1	-	-	TRBJ2-7	CSVDGSSEQYF	TGCAGCGTTGATGGGAGCAGCGAGCAGTACTTC
TRBV20-1	-	-	TRBJ2-1	CSESGTNFFNEQFF	TGCAGTGAATCCGGGACGAATTTCTTCAATGAGCAGTTCTTC
TRBV12-3/TRBV12-4	-	-	TRBJ1-1	CASRRSALNTEAFF	TGTGCCAGCCGCCGGTCGGCGTTGAACACTGAAGCTTTCTTT
TRBV28	-	-	TRBJ1-2	CASTKSLDSYGYTF	TGTGCCAGCACCAAATCCCTCGACTCCTATGGCTACACCTTC
TRBV5-4	TRBD1	-	TRBJ2-6	CASSSGGQAISGANVLTF	TGTGCCAGCAGCTCCGGGGGACAGGCGATCTCTGGGGCCAACGTCCTGACTTTC
TRBV18	TRBD1	-	TRBJ1-6	CASSSRDRALNSPLHF	TGTGCCAGCTCAAGTAGGGACAGAGCGTTGAATTCACCCCTCCACTTT
TRBV12-3/TRBV12-4	-	-	TRBJ2-7	CASSLGARELSYEQYF	TGTGCCAGCAGTTTAGGGGCCAGGGAACTTTCCTACGAGCAGTACTTC
TRBV27	TRBD2	-	TRBJ2-1	CASRSWGAGGKNEQFF	TGTGCCAGCAGATCCTGGGGGGCGGGAGGAAAGAATGAGCAGTTCTTC
TRBV2	-	few	TRBJ2-3	CASKSDTDTQYF	TGTGCCAGCAAAAGCGACACAGATACGCAGTATTTT
TRBV7-3	-	-	TRBJ2-1	CASSLRVDYNGQFF	TGTGCCAGCAGCCTACGGGTCGATTACAATGGGCAGTTCTTC
TRBV6-5	-	-	TRBJ2-5	CASGYAEQETQYF	TGTGCCAGCGGGTATGCGGAGCAAGAGACCCAGTACTTC
TRBV4-1	-	-	TRBJ2-7	CASSQVSRQPVTYEQYF	TGCGCCAGCAGCCAAGTATCCAGACAGCCGGTTACCTACGAGCAGTACTTC
TRBV5-1	-	-	TRBJ2-7	CASSPAPARRYPYEQYF	TGCGCCAGCAGCCCTGCTCCCGCGCGCCGCTACCCCTACGAGCAGTACTTC
TRBV28	-	few	TRBJ1-1	CASSPAGRWNTEAFF	TGTGCCAGCAGCCCCGCGGGACGGTGGAACACTGAAGCTTTCTTT
TRBV20-1	TRBD1	few	TRBJ2-7	CSASRDRGSDEQYF	TGCAGTGCTAGCCGGGACAGGGGATCGGACGAGCAGTACTTC
TRBV21-1	-	once	TRBJ2-5	CASSKVSGGETQYF	TGTGCCAGCAGCAAAGTTAGCGGCGGGGAGACCCAGTACTTC
TRBV4-1	-	few	TRBJ2-3	CASSHRGWRSTDTQYF	TGCGCCAGCAGCCACAGAGGGTGGCGGAGCACAGATACGCAGTATTTT
TRBV20-1	-	-	TRBJ2-6	CSARVPSSGANVLTF	TGCAGTGCTAGAGTACCCTCATCTGGGGCCAACGTCCTGACTTTC
TRBV5-6	-	-	TRBJ2-1	CASSLGVPLYNEQFF	TGTGCCAGCAGCTTGGGGGTTCCCCTCTACAATGAGCAGTTCTTC
TRBV29-1	-	few	TRBJ2-5	CSGQGGGEETQYF	TGCAGCGGACAGGGAGGGGGGGAAGAGACCCAGTACTTC
TRBV5-1	-	-	TRBJ2-7	CASSLEAPEQYF	TGCGCCAGCAGCTTGGAAGCTCCCGAGCAGTACTTC
TRBV29-1	-	few	TRBJ2-5	CSVRRTETQYF	TGCAGCGTTAGGAGGACGGAGACCCAGTACTTC
TRBV7-2	TRBD2	few	TRBJ2-1	CASSNGGTVEQFF	TGTGCCAGCAGCAACGGGGGGACTGTCGAGCAGTTCTTC